There are many counts of the clone carrying this TCR beta chain. These data are taken from a study of T cells after posttransplantation cyclophosphamide. V shed 8 bases and J shed 8 bases, with 15 bases lying between them. CDR3 length: 12 residues. The germline V gene has CDR1 MNHEY and CDR2 SVGAGI. Sequencing used immunoSEQ multiplex PCR; TCRdb keeps in-frame clones, though not all of them. The sample contains thousands of clones, none of them singletons. Cyclophosphamide on days +3 and +4 followed busulfan-fludarabine conditioning and a marrow graft. The starting material was PBMCs, obtained after allogeneic stem cell transplant with posttransplant cyclophosphamide. This sequence joins TRBV6-5 and TRBJ1-2; D uncertain. The receptor's source is a male patient aged 18 to 29 who received an allogeneic stem cell transplant from an unrelated donor, was CMV-positive, and had acute and chronic GVHD. Some T cells may be transferred from the graft donor. CDR3: CASGGKGGGYTF. CDR3 sequence (DNA): TGTGCCAGCGGAGGAAAGGGCGGAGGCTACACCTTC.